The 5 T cell receptor beta chains below come from one sample, sequenced in a study of glioma-infiltrating T cells after dendritic cell vaccination. Assay: immunoSEQ multiplex PCR; the TCRdb copy retains only in-frame clones and omits some. The data show tens of thousands of clones, around 86% seen once. Sequencing was performed on blood, taken before dendritic cell vaccination. The source of these receptors is a human donor with glioblastoma.

This CDR3 is CASSLNWSKKNIQYF. CDR3 nucleotides: TGTGCCAGCAGTTTGAACTGGTCGAAAAAAAACATTCAGTACTTC. The chain combines TRBV28 with TRBJ2-4; D unclear. The CDR3 is 15 residues long. From germline, CDR1 is MDHEN and CDR2 SYDVKM. Trimming shortened V by 3 bases and J by 4 bases, and 13 bases separated the two germline ends.

J is TRBJ2-3 and V is TRBV5-4; 9 nucleotides line up with TRBD1. The CDR3 totals 18 residues. Germline CDR1 and CDR2: SGHNT and YYREEE (reference sequence). V gave up 0 bases and J gave up 4 bases; unmatched junction bases: 12. The CDR3 bases are TGTGCCAGCAGCTTGGAGGTTTTAGGACAGGGGAGTTCAGATACGCAGTATTTT. Translated: CASSLEVLGQGSSDTQYF.

Of note for this clone: One end of the junction does not line up with germline, which may come from a read error. This same CDR3 is encoded by further DNA sequences in the sample. V is TRBV28 and J is TRBJ1-5; TRBD1 agrees at 9 bases. Per the germline V gene, CDR1 is MDHEN and CDR2 is SYDVKM. This CDR3 contains 14 residues. The CDR3 DNA is TGTGCCAGCAGTTCAACAGGGGGCGGTCAGCCCCAACATTTT. It translates to CASSSTGGGQPQHF.

J is TRBJ2-3 and V is TRBV5-6, with 12 bases aligning to TRBD2. Germline CDR1 is SGHDT and CDR2 is YYEEEE. V lost 0 bases, J lost 2 bases, and 4 bases stayed unmatched. The CDR3 covers 17 residues. Written as DNA, the CDR3 is TGTGCCAGCAGCTTGGATTCTAGCGGGGGGGCCACAGATACGCAGTATTTT. Its protein is CASSLDSSGGATDTQYF.

The V call is TRBV15, the J call TRBJ2-7, with D possibly being TRBD1 (5 bases). V was cut by 1 base and J by 4 bases, with 14 bases left in between. This CDR3 is built from 15 residues. CDR1 and CDR2 from the germline V gene are LNHNV and YYDKDF (reference sequence). Here the CDR3 DNA reads TGTGCCACCAGCAGAGCCAGGGCTCCAGATTACGAGCAGTACTTC. This translates into CATSRARAPDYEQYF. Full variable domain (outside the CDR3, taken from reference TRBV15 and TRBJ2-7): DAMVIQNPRYQVTQFGKPVTLSCSQTLNHNVMYWYQQKSSQAPKLLFHYYDKDFNNEADTPDNFQSRRPNTSFCFLDIRSPGLGDTAMYLCATSRARAPDYEQYFGPGTRLTVT.